The 18 T cell receptor beta chains below all came from one sample that was sequenced in a study of control samples from healthy donors and cancer patients. The repertoire was sequenced with immunoSEQ multiplex PCR; TCRdb's copy has only in-frame clones and lacks some. The sample shows 55,000 to 65,000 clones, about 87% of them seen only once. Sequenced input: PBMCs. Receptors originate from a woman in her sixties or seventies with lung cancer.

This clone was observed once. The chain combines TRBV28 with TRBJ2-1; D gene ambiguous. The V and J ends lost 7 bases and 9 bases respectively, with 13 bases between them. This CDR3 comprises 12 residues. Germline CDR1 is MDHEN and CDR2 is SYDVKM. CDR3 residues: CASTQEPGEQFF. DNA for the CDR3: TGTGCCAGCACCCAAGAACCAGGTGAGCAGTTCTTC. The variable domain in full, completed from reference TRBV28 and TRBJ2-1, reads DVKVTQSSRYLVKRTGEKVFLECVQDMDHENMFWYRQDPGLGLRLIYFSYDVKMKEKGDIPEGYSVSREKKERFSLILESASTNQTSMYLCASTQEPGEQFFGPGTRLTVL.

The chain couples TRBV30 to TRBJ2-5; 7 nucleotides match TRBD1. The CDR3 extends over 13 amino acids. Germline-derived CDR1 and CDR2 are GTSNPN and SVGIG (reference sequence). Trimming cost V 3 bases and J 1 base; bases outside gene matches: 2. This CDR3 is CAWRGQSQETQYF. The CDR3 DNA reads as TGTGCCTGGAGGGGACAGAGCCAAGAGACCCAGTACTTC.

V gene TRBV6-6 combines with J gene TRBJ1-6, with no clear D. Trimming took 2 bases from V and 10 from J, leaving 9 bases between them. Germline V gene data show CDR1 as MNHNY and CDR2 as SVGAGI (reference sequence). The CDR3 length is 13 residues. The CDR3 is CASSYALGSPLHF. The CDR3 DNA follows: TGTGCCAGCAGTTACGCACTTGGGTCACCCCTCCACTTT.

The chain recombines TRBV2 with TRBJ2-7; D possibly corresponds to TRBD2 (6 bases). V lost 4 bases and J lost 8, with 15 bases in between. Germline loops: CDR1 SNHLY, CDR2 FYNNEI. The CDR3 has 13 residues. CDR3 protein: CASSGQGLSKQYF. CDR3 nucleotide sequence: TGTGCCAGCAGTGGTCAGGGACTTTCTAAGCAGTACTTC.

The V call is TRBV2, the J call TRBJ1-5; 10 nucleotides align to TRBD1. V shed 10 bases and J 4 bases; nucleotides not matched to a gene: 7. The CDR3 spans 14 residues. Germline assignment: CDR1 SNHLY and CDR2 FYNNEI. CDR3 bases: TGTGCCACCTCTAGACAGGGGGCGAATCAGCCCCAGCATTTT. Its protein product is CATSRQGANQPQHF.

The chain carries TRBV4-1 and TRBJ1-3; D remains unclear. The V end was cut by 0 bases, the J end by 14 bases, with 17 bases between. Germline V gene lookup returns CDR1 MGHRA and CDR2 YSYEKL. The CDR3 has 14 amino acids. In DNA, the CDR3 is TGCGCCAGCAGCCAAGATCACTTTACAGCCGGGGTATATTTT. It translates to CASSQDHFTAGVYF.

This clone appeared a few times. The CDR3 DNA is TGTGCCAGCAGACACAGGGCACCCATATATTTT. Protein product: CASRHRAPIYF. This chain joins TRBV6-5 and TRBJ1-3, with a weak D call TRBD1 (6 bases). Germline-derived CDR1 and CDR2 are MNHEY and SVGAGI. V lost 6 bases to trimming and J lost 11 bases, with 11 bases between them. CDR3 size: 11 residues.

This clone was recorded only once. This CDR3 is CASSYPSSTNEKLFF. The CDR3 DNA sequence: TGTGCCAGCAGCTACCCGTCCTCAACTAATGAAAAACTGTTTTTT. The chain recombines TRBV7-9 with TRBJ1-4, with D uncertain. CDR1 SEHNR and CDR2 FQNEAQ come from the germline V gene (reference sequence). The CDR3 is made up of 15 amino acids. V was trimmed by 4 bases and J by 0 bases, leaving 9 bases between them. Full variable domain (outside the CDR3, taken from reference TRBV7-9 and TRBJ1-4): DTGVSQNPRHKITKRGQNVTFRCDPISEHNRLYWYRQTLGQGPEFLTYFQNEAQLEKSRLLSDRFSAERPKGSFSTLEIQRTEQGDSAMYLCASSYPSSTNEKLFFGSGTQLSVL.

This chain connects TRBV3-1 (or the pseudogene TRBV3-2) to TRBJ1-1; no definite D call. This CDR3 contains 11 residues. V was pared by 9 bases and J by 1 base, with 6 bases between. Germline values: CDR1 LGHDT, CDR2 YNNKEL (reference sequence). The CDR3 DNA reads as TGTGCCAGTCAGTCGAACACTGAAGCTTTCTTT. It yields the protein CASQSNTEAFF.

V gene TRBV5-1 combines with J gene TRBJ1-2; 9 positions agree with TRBD1. J was trimmed by 6 bases and V by 3 bases; bases with no gene match: 9. The length of the CDR3 is 15 residues. Per germline, CDR1 SGHRS and CDR2 YFSETQ. The CDR3: CASSYRTGETDGYTF. CDR3 in DNA: TGCGCCAGCAGCTACCGGACAGGGGAGACGGATGGCTACACCTTC. Using reference TRBV5-1 and TRBJ1-2 for the parts outside the CDR3, the full variable domain is KAGVTQTPRYLIKTRGQQVTLSCSPISGHRSVSWYQQTPGQGLQFLFEYFSETQRNKGNFPGRFSGRQFSNSRSEMNVSTLELGDSALYLCASSYRTGETDGYTFGSGTRLTVV.

The chain employs TRBV3-1 (or the pseudogene TRBV3-2) and TRBJ1-1; 7 bases line up with TRBD1. After removal of 7 bases from V and 11 bases from J, the junction contained 16 bases not matched to a gene. Germline lookup yields CDR1 LGHDT and CDR2 YNNKEL (reference sequence). The CDR3 sequence is 14 residues long. DNA of the CDR3: TGTGCCAGCAAGGGCTCGGACAGGAACGGTGTTGCTTTCTTT. Protein: CASKGSDRNGVAFF.

This clone was observed once. J is TRBJ1-2 and V is TRBV27, with 8 bases that match TRBD1. V was clipped by 4 bases and J by 7 bases; unmatched bases: 5. The CDR3 is 13 residues long. Germline V gene lookup returns CDR1 MNHEY and CDR2 SMNVEV (reference sequence). In nucleotides, the CDR3 is TGTGCCAGCAGTTGGGGGGGGACAGGTGGCTACACCTTC. Translating gives CASSWGGTGGYTF.

The gene calls are TRBV21-1 and TRBJ1-1; the D call of TRBD1 is as the table states it, not checked on the DNA. TRBV21-1 is deemed a pseudogene. The CDR3 length is 19 residues. In nucleotides, the CDR3 is TGTGCCAGCAGCAAAACGGGGGACAGGCCACATCCCATGAACACTGAAGCTTTCTTT. Its translation is CASSKTGDRPHPMNTEAFF.

The chain carries TRBV28 and TRBJ1-2; possible D gene TRBD1, 5 bases. Trimming stripped 7 bases from V and 4 bases from J, with 13 bases between. Germline V lookup: CDR1 MDHEN, CDR2 SYDVKM. There are 13 residues in the CDR3. In DNA form, the CDR3 reads TGTGCCAGCACCACTCGGGGGTCCTATGGCTACACCTTC. Its protein product is CASTTRGSYGYTF.

In its sample, this clone was seen a few times. The V gene is TRBV9, the J gene TRBJ2-4; 7 bases agree with TRBD2. The ends lost 3 bases at V and 7 bases at J; junction bases unmatched: 7. Looked up from germline, CDR1 is SGDLS and CDR2 is YYNGEE. This CDR3 region has 14 residues. The DNA for the CDR3 is TGTGCCAGCAGCGCGGGGACTACCGGGAACATTCAGTACTTC. Its translation: CASSAGTTGNIQYF.

The chain combines TRBV19 with TRBJ2-7; TRBD2 aligns across 10 bases. Trimming removed 4 bases from V and 4 bases from J; junction bases left unmatched: 7. Germline CDR1 LNHDA, CDR2 SQIVND (reference sequence). The length of the CDR3 is 15 residues. CDR3 nucleotide sequence: TGTGCCAGTAGTAAGGGCAGCGGGGGGGCTTACGAGCAGTACTTC. Its protein is CASSKGSGGAYEQYF. Drawing the rest from reference TRBV19 and TRBJ2-7, the complete variable domain is DGGITQSPKYLFRKEGQNVTLSCEQNLNHDAMYWYRQDPGQGLRLIYYSQIVNDFQKGDIAEGYSVSREKKESFPLTVTSAQKNPTAFYLCASSKGSGGAYEQYFGPGTRLTVT.

The rearrangement uses TRBV19 and TRBJ2-7, with D tentatively TRBD1 (5 bases). Germline V gene data show CDR1 as LNHDA and CDR2 as SQIVND (reference sequence). The CDR3 is made up of 13 amino acids. Trimming shortened V by 4 bases and J by 3 bases, and 10 bases separated the two germline ends. CDR3 in DNA: TGTGCCAGTAGTAGGGGCAGGGACTACGAGCAGTACTTC. This sequence encodes CASSRGRDYEQYF.

V and J are TRBV2 and TRBJ1-4; tentative D call: TRBD1 (6 bases). Between the trimmed V and J ends, which lost 6 bases and 3 bases, there was a span of 8 bases. The germline CDR1 and CDR2 sequences are SNHLY and FYNNEI. CDR3 size: 13 residues. The DNA of the CDR3 is TGTGCCAGCAGGGACAGCCCTAATGAAAAACTGTTTTTT. As protein: CASRDSPNEKLFF.